One and the same sample provided the 20 T cell receptor beta chains below, sequenced in a study of cytomegalovirus exposure and HLA in healthy donors. The primer mix had 60 Vbeta and 13 Jbeta primers. The protocol was immunoSEQ multiplex PCR, while the TCRdb copy is restricted to in-frame clones and leaves out a portion. The sample carries 150,000 to 200,000 clones, around 80% recorded once. The material sequenced was PBMCs. These TCRs come from a man aged 18 to 29 in good health and CMV-seronegative.

The CDR3 protein is CASSQELAGGRNEQFF. The CDR3 coding sequence is TGCGCCAGCAGCCAAGAACTAGCGGGAGGGCGTAATGAGCAGTTCTTC. The gene calls are TRBV4-3 and TRBJ2-1; 13 bases align to TRBD2. In germline, CDR1 is LGHNA, CDR2 YSLEER. V was clipped by 0 bases and J by 7 bases; unmatched bases: 3. This CDR3 spans 16 amino acids.

The chain combines TRBV2 with TRBJ2-7; 7 bases map to TRBD1. CDR3 length equals 13 residues. V lost 8 bases and J lost 1; bases outside the gene matches: 5. Germline CDR1 SNHLY, CDR2 FYNNEI. The CDR3 coding sequence is TGTGCCAGCTGGACAGGCCTTTCCTACGAGCAGTACTTC. Its translation: CASWTGLSYEQYF.

The sample holds a few counts of this clone. The chain is built from TRBV10-1 and TRBJ1-2; D is ambiguous. Germline V gene data show CDR1 as WNHNN and CDR2 as SYGVQD (reference sequence). There are 9 residues in the CDR3. The V gene lost 10 bases and the J gene lost 5 bases, with 5 bases spanning the gap. CDR3 sequence: CAKTYGYTF. The CDR3 DNA reads TGCGCCAAGACATATGGCTACACCTTC.

Only a few counts were recorded for this clone. V gene TRBV4-1 combines with J gene TRBJ2-7, with D possibly TRBD1 on 5 matching bases. The V end lost 0 bases, the J end lost 4 bases, and 22 bases lay between the germline ends. Germline lookup yields CDR1 MGHRA and CDR2 YSYEKL. The CDR3 totals 18 residues. The CDR3 DNA sequence: TGCGCCAGCAGCCAAGATCCAAACCTGGGCAGGGTATCTTACGAGCAGTACTTC. It specifies CASSQDPNLGRVSYEQYF.

This clone was observed a few times. V is TRBV6-6 and J is TRBJ2-1; weak D call: TRBD2 (6 bases). The V and J ends lost 0 bases and 7 bases respectively, with 13 bases between them. The CDR3 covers 15 residues. Germline CDR1 reads MNHNY; CDR2 reads SVGAGI (reference sequence). The CDR3 region is CASSYSHGTFNEQFF. The CDR3 DNA sequence: TGTGCCAGCAGTTACTCCCACGGGACTTTTAATGAGCAGTTCTTC.

CDR3 residues: CASSRGSYNEQFF. The CDR3 DNA reads TGCGCCAGCAGCAGGGGCTCCTACAATGAGCAGTTCTTC. The chain links TRBV5-1 to TRBJ2-1; a weak D match, TRBD1 (5 bases). CDR3 length: 13 amino acids. Germline CDR1 reads SGHRS; CDR2 reads YFSETQ. V was shortened by 4 bases and J by 0 bases, with 5 bases between the two germline ends.

This rearrangement joins TRBV9 to TRBJ1-1; D is unclear. The CDR3 extends over 14 amino acids. In germline, CDR1 is SGDLS, CDR2 YYNGEE. V lost 7 bases, J lost 1 base, and 14 bases lay in between. The CDR3 sequence: CASPQAEGNTEAFF. The CDR3 bases are TGTGCCAGCCCGCAGGCGGAGGGGAACACTGAAGCTTTCTTT.

This chain uses TRBV15 with TRBJ1-6; TRBD1 is a possible D gene (5 bases). The CDR3 has 15 amino acids. CDR1 and CDR2 (germline): LNHNV, YYDKDF (reference sequence). V lost 0 bases and J lost 10, with 13 bases in between. This CDR3 is CATSRDKGLRSPLHF. CDR3 in DNA: TGTGCCACCAGCAGAGATAAGGGACTGCGCTCACCCCTCCACTTT.

This clone has a handful of counts. This chain uses TRBV6-5 with TRBJ2-7; weak D call: TRBD2 (6 bases). V lost 0 bases to trimming and J lost 9 bases, with 9 bases between them. The CDR3 covers 12 residues. Germline V gene data show CDR1 as MNHEY and CDR2 as SVGAGI. CDR3 residues: CASSYSGRGQYF. The CDR3 DNA reads TGTGCCAGCAGTTACTCCGGGCGGGGGCAGTACTTC.

This clone appeared once. The V gene is TRBV4-1, the J gene TRBJ1-1; tentative D call: TRBD1 (5 bases). This CDR3 spans 13 amino acids. Germline CDR1 reads MGHRA; CDR2 reads YSYEKL. V shed 4 bases and J shed 4 bases, with 10 bases lying between them. CDR3 coding DNA: TGCGCCAGCAGCCGGGGGGGAAGCACTGAAGCTTTCTTT. Translation: CASSRGGSTEAFF.

This clone was detected a few times. The genes are TRBV5-4 and TRBJ1-5; maybe TRBD1 (5 bases). CDR1 is SGHNT, CDR2 YYREEE, per germline (reference sequence). V gave up 0 bases and J gave up 4 bases, with 11 bases separating them. CDR3 length: 15 amino acids. The CDR3 DNA follows: TGTGCCAGCAGCTTGGCCGGGGACTTGAATCAGCCCCAGCATTTT. This translates into CASSLAGDLNQPQHF.

This sequence joins TRBV29-1 and TRBJ2-3; 9 bases are shared with TRBD2. Germline lookup yields CDR1 SQVTM and CDR2 ANQGSEA. J gave up 4 bases and V 5 bases, and 7 bases lay outside the gene matches. This CDR3 comprises 14 residues. The CDR3: CSVLLAGDPDTQYF. The CDR3 coding sequence is TGCAGCGTTCTTTTAGCGGGAGACCCAGATACGCAGTATTTT.

This chain uses TRBV18 with TRBJ2-7, with a tentative D call TRBD2 (6 bases). The CDR3 totals 14 residues. Per germline, CDR1 KGHSH and CDR2 LQKENI. Trimming cost V 3 bases and J 3 bases, with 12 bases left between them. The CDR3 spells CASSPGRGNYEQYF. The CDR3 DNA is TGTGCCAGCTCACCCGGGCGGGGTAACTACGAGCAGTACTTC.

This chain joins TRBV10-3 and TRBJ2-5, with TRBD2 identical over 7 bases. The CDR3 length is 14 residues. With V trimmed by 6 bases and J by 3 bases, 7 bases remained unmatched. The germline gives CDR1 ENHRY, CDR2 SYGVKD. CDR3 protein: CAISPGEGKETQYF. In DNA, the CDR3 is TGTGCCATCAGCCCCGGGGAGGGTAAAGAGACCCAGTACTTC.

The V gene is TRBV7-9, the J gene TRBJ2-3, with 9 nucleotides matching TRBD2. After removal of 11 bases from V and 2 bases from J, the junction contained 11 bases not matched to a gene. The length of the CDR3 is 15 residues. Germline lookup yields CDR1 SEHNR and CDR2 FQNEAQ (reference sequence). This CDR3 is CAGRNSGRFTDTQYF. CDR3 in DNA: TGTGCCGGAAGGAATAGCGGGAGATTCACAGATACGCAGTATTTT.

This clone was recorded a few times. V gene TRBV7-9 combines with J gene TRBJ1-2, with D unclear. From germline, CDR1 is SEHNR and CDR2 FQNEAQ (reference sequence). The CDR3 spans 13 residues. V was clipped by 5 bases and J by 4 bases, with 11 bases between them. Written as DNA, the CDR3 is TGTGCCAGCAGCGCGCCCGCGAGCTATGGCTACACCTTC. It codes for CASSAPASYGYTF.

V is TRBV7-2 and J is TRBJ2-7; 9 positions match TRBD2. This CDR3 is 15 amino acids long. V lost 5 bases to trimming and J lost 1 base; unmatched junction nucleotides: 6. The germline gives CDR1 SGHTA, CDR2 FQGNSA. CDR3 sequence: CASSQSGGLSYEQYF. The CDR3 DNA is TGTGCCAGCAGCCAGAGCGGGGGGCTATCCTACGAGCAGTACTTC.

V usage is TRBV2 and J usage is TRBJ1-2; weak D call: TRBD1 (6 bases). The CDR3 runs 13 residues. The germline V gene encodes CDR1 SNHLY and CDR2 FYNNEI. The V end was cut by 7 bases, the J end by 6 bases, with 15 bases between. DNA for the CDR3: TGTGCCAGCATACAACAGGGAAAGCATGGCTACACCTTC. Translation gives CASIQQGKHGYTF. Together with reference TRBV2 and TRBJ1-2, the CDR3 gives the full variable domain: EPEVTQTPSHQVTQMGQEVILRCVPISNHLYFYWYRQILGQKVEFLVSFYNNEISEKSEIFDDQFSVERPDGSNFTLKIRSTKLEDSAMYFCASIQQGKHGYTFGSGTRLTVV.

J is TRBJ1-4 and V is TRBV7-9, with a weak D call TRBD1 (5 bases). The CDR3 is 19 residues long. Germline CDR1 reads SEHNR; CDR2 reads FQNEAQ (reference sequence). V gave up 3 bases and J gave up 2 bases, with 22 bases separating them. CDR3 nucleotides: TGTGCCAGCAGCTTTAGAGTGGGACCTAGACTAGGCACTAATGAAAAACTGTTTTTT. Translated: CASSFRVGPRLGTNEKLFF.

The gene calls are TRBV5-1 and TRBJ2-1; 12 nucleotides line up with TRBD2. CDR3 size: 15 residues. CDR1 and CDR2 from the germline V gene are SGHRS and YFSETQ. With 4 bases clipped from V and 4 bases from J, the junction kept 3 bases outside the gene matches. The chain's CDR3 is CASSPSGGVYNEQFF. The CDR3, as DNA: TGCGCCAGCAGCCCTAGCGGGGGGGTTTACAATGAGCAGTTCTTC.